Listed below are T cell receptor beta chains from one sample, sequenced in a study of blood T cell repertoires in COVID-19. Some clones are missing from TCRdb's copy, which holds only in-frame ones; the method was immunoSEQ multiplex PCR. Among 150,000 to 200,000 clones listed, less than 90% were seen once. The source material was PBMCs or T cells enriched from blood (not recorded which). These receptors all come from a woman aged 45-65 years who had recovered from COVID-19. CDR3s include the opening cysteine and the closing phenylalanine or tryptophan. D genes are given only for firm matches. Clone size is given for some rows only: seen once, a few or many times, or a class if the clone is expanded.

size	V	D	J	CDR3	DNA
.	TRBV18	.	TRBJ2-2	CASSRRQGYGTGELFF	TGTGCCAGCTCACGGCGTCAGGGGTACGGCACCGGGGAGCTGTTTTTT
.	TRBV27	TRBD1	TRBJ2-7	CASSYRGSPYEQYF	TGTGCCAGCAGCTACAGGGGTAGTCCCTACGAGCAGTACTTC
few	TRBV4-2	.	TRBJ1-3	CASSQDSNRAARYF	TGTGCCAGCAGCCAAGATTCGAACAGGGCGGCAAGATATTTT
.	TRBV18	TRBD1	TRBJ1-5	CASSPEGQGNNQPQHF	TGTGCCAGCTCACCTGAGGGACAGGGGAACAATCAGCCCCAGCATTTT
.	TRBV5-6	TRBD2	TRBJ2-7	CASSSGGSSYEQYF	TGTGCCAGCAGCTCCGGGGGGAGCTCCTACGAGCAGTACTTC
.	TRBV7-6	.	TRBJ1-4	CASSLGPSGAEEKLFF	TGTGCCAGCAGCTTAGGTCCCAGCGGGGCCGAGGAAAAACTGTTTTTT
.	TRBV28	TRBD1	TRBJ2-5	CASRPPQGAGETQYF	TGTGCCAGCAGACCCCCACAGGGGGCGGGAGAGACCCAGTACTTC
.	TRBV29-1	TRBD1	TRBJ2-7	CSAGTVNEQYF	TGCAGCGCCGGGACAGTCAACGAGCAGTACTTC
few	TRBV4-1	.	TRBJ2-1	CASSQRTSGVGEQFF	TGCGCCAGCAGCCAGCGGACGTCAGGGGTCGGTGAGCAGTTCTTC
.	TRBV20-1	.	TRBJ1-5	CSASRGGTSNQPQHF	TGCAGTGCTAGTAGAGGGGGAACATCAAATCAGCCCCAGCATTTT
.	TRBV7-8	.	TRBJ2-3	CASSLFGFGTDTQYF	TGTGCCAGCAGCTTATTCGGGTTCGGCACAGATACGCAGTATTTT
.	TRBV24-1	.	TRBJ2-2	CATSDSVGVPTNTGELFF	TGTGCCACCAGTGATTCTGTAGGGGTCCCCACGAACACCGGGGAGCTGTTTTTT
.	TRBV18	TRBD1	TRBJ2-1	CASSSRDRINYEQFF	TGTGCCAGCTCATCCCGGGACAGGATAAATTATGAGCAGTTCTTC
.	TRBV14	TRBD2	TRBJ2-3	CASSQERGLAGRTDTQYF	TGTGCCAGCAGCCAAGAACGCGGGCTAGCGGGGCGCACAGATACGCAGTATTTT
.	TRBV18	TRBD1	TRBJ1-3	CASSPRGQGESGNTIYF	TGTGCCAGCTCACCAAGGGGACAGGGCGAGTCTGGAAACACCATATATTTT
.	TRBV29-1	TRBD1	TRBJ2-6	CSVEGQGSGANVLTF	TGCAGCGTTGAGGGACAGGGCTCTGGGGCCAACGTCCTGACTTTC
.	TRBV28	.	TRBJ2-3	CASSPSGTPNTDTQYF	TGTGCCAGCAGTCCATCCGGGACTCCAAACACAGATACGCAGTATTTT
once	TRBV4-1	TRBD2	TRBJ2-2	CASSQEEGRASGELFF	TGCGCCAGCAGCCAAGAAGAGGGGAGGGCCAGCGGGGAGCTGTTTTTT
.	TRBV27	.	TRBJ1-2	CASSLVQGYGYTF	TGTGCCAGCAGTTTGGTACAGGGTTATGGCTACACCTTC
few	TRBV6-1	TRBD1	TRBJ2-7	CASSEGTGGAYEQYF	TGTGCCAGCAGTGAAGGGACAGGGGGCGCCTACGAGCAGTACTTC
.	TRBV28	.	TRBJ2-7	CASSFPGKNSYEQYF	TGTGCCAGCAGTTTCCCAGGGAAAAACTCCTACGAGCAGTACTTC
.	TRBV3-1/TRBV3-2	TRBD2	TRBJ2-7	CASSQGFSGSPGEQYF	TGTGCCAGCAGCCAAGGGTTTAGCGGGAGTCCGGGGGAGCAGTACTTC
.	TRBV29-1	.	TRBJ1-2	CSDDTQPPGLINYGYTF	TGCAGCGACGACACCCAACCCCCAGGACTAATTAACTATGGCTACACCTTC
.	TRBV19	TRBD1	TRBJ1-2	CASSMSPDRGRLNGYTF	TGTGCCAGTAGTATGTCCCCGGACAGGGGGCGTCTAAATGGCTACACCTTC
few	TRBV6-1	.	TRBJ2-2	CASSELPGEGSGELFF	TGTGCCAGCAGTGAACTACCCGGGGAAGGGTCCGGGGAGCTGTTTTTT
.	TRBV4-1	TRBD1	TRBJ2-2	CASSQPTGDTGELFF	TGCGCCAGCAGCCAGCCCACAGGGGACACCGGGGAGCTGTTTTTT
.	TRBV15	.	TRBJ2-7	CATSSSAGISNEQYF	TGTGCCACCAGCAGCAGTGCGGGGATCTCTAACGAGCAGTACTTC
.	TRBV15	TRBD1	TRBJ2-7	CATSRDFAGTGVNEQYF	TGTGCCACCAGCAGAGATTTTGCCGGGACAGGGGTGAACGAGCAGTACTTC
once	TRBV28	TRBD1	TRBJ2-6	CASSLGQGARGANVLTF	TGTGCCAGCAGCCTCGGACAGGGGGCGCGGGGGGCCAACGTCCTGACTTTC
.	TRBV30	TRBD1	TRBJ2-5	CAWSVRAGGFQETQYF	TGTGCCTGGAGTGTACGGGCAGGGGGTTTTCAAGAGACCCAGTACTTC
.	TRBV5-4	.	TRBJ1-1	CASSWNRVAEAFF	TGTGCCAGCAGCTGGAACAGGGTCGCCGAAGCTTTCTTT
once	TRBV18	.	TRBJ2-7	CASSPRTEIYEQYF	TGTGCCAGCTCACCACGAACAGAAATTTACGAGCAGTACTTC
.	TRBV5-1	TRBD2	TRBJ2-1	CASSLTSGALNEQFF	TGCGCCAGCAGCTTGACTAGCGGGGCCCTTAATGAGCAGTTCTTC
.	TRBV27	TRBD2	TRBJ2-4	CASRSGLAGIAKNIQYF	TGTGCCAGCAGATCGGGACTAGCGGGAATAGCCAAAAACATTCAGTACTTC
.	TRBV12-3/TRBV12-4	.	TRBJ2-7	CASSIQGIYEQYF	TGTGCCAGCAGTATACAGGGTATCTACGAGCAGTACTTC
.	TRBV10-3	TRBD2	TRBJ2-7	CAIRRVSGSKDEQYF	TGTGCCATCAGAAGAGTTAGCGGGAGTAAGGACGAGCAGTACTTC
once	TRBV5-4	TRBD2	TRBJ2-7	CASSSPTGGENYEQYF	TGTGCCAGCAGCTCTCCGACGGGGGGAGAGAACTACGAGCAGTACTTC
.	TRBV7-2	.	TRBJ2-5	CASSLRRKKETQYF	TGTGCCAGCAGCTTAAGGAGGAAAAAAGAGACCCAGTACTTC
.	TRBV5-1	.	TRBJ1-2	CASSFSGRGNYGYTF	TGCGCCAGCAGCTTTTCGGGTAGGGGAAACTATGGCTACACCTTC
.	TRBV4-2	.	TRBJ2-7	CASSQGQGLPYEQYF	TGTGCCAGCAGCCAAGGGCAGGGGCTTCCCTACGAGCAGTACTTC
.	TRBV25-1	.	TRBJ2-1	CASSEPSVNNEQFF	TGTGCCAGCAGTGAGCCTAGCGTTAACAATGAGCAGTTCTTC
.	TRBV7-9	.	TRBJ1-2	CASSPSRGSDYGYTF	TGTGCCAGCAGCCCCAGCCGAGGCAGTGACTATGGCTACACCTTC
.	TRBV28	.	TRBJ1-2	CASSSQVYGYTF	TGTGCCAGCAGTTCTCAGGTCTATGGCTACACCTTC
.	TRBV18	TRBD1	TRBJ2-7	CASSPSAGGALHEQYF	TGTGCCAGCTCACCATCAGCAGGGGGCGCGTTACACGAGCAGTACTTC
.	TRBV10-3	TRBD1	TRBJ2-7	CAISDPGQGRSYEQYF	TGTGCCATCAGTGACCCCGGACAGGGAAGATCCTACGAGCAGTACTTC
.	TRBV4-1	TRBD1	TRBJ1-4	CASSQGQGASNEKLFF	TGCGCCAGCAGCCAAGGACAGGGGGCTAGTAATGAAAAACTGTTTTTT
once	TRBV12-3/TRBV12-4	.	TRBJ1-4	CASRRQSGEKLFF	TGTGCCAGCCGGCGGCAGTCTGGGGAAAAACTGTTTTTT
.	TRBV5-8	TRBD1	TRBJ1-2	CASSFYSLDRGGYTF	TGTGCCAGCAGCTTCTATTCACTCGACAGGGGCGGCTACACCTTC